This T cell receptor (beta chain) was profiled in a study of regulatory T cells in long-lasting Graves disease. Across the whole study: Those with persistent Graves' disease had received antithyroid drugs for over 5 years with positive TSH receptor antibodies. Study-wide results and limits: Persistent disease showed a preference for TRBV28, TRBJ1-2 and TRBJ2-5.

Time point in this sample: persistent/refractory GD, antithyroid drugs over 5 years with positive TRAb. PBMC RNA was the source of the TCR library. It was American Thyroid Association guidelines that determined Graves' disease diagnosis. Germline trimming cut 3 bases from V and 4 bases from J; bases unmatched to any gene: 5. The CDR3 covers 14 residues. Germline values: CDR1 MDHEN, CDR2 SYDVKM. Through Arm-PCR of CDR3 regions and iRepertoire HTBI primers, TCR beta libraries were built. As originally analysed: The samples included approximately 60 TRBV and 14 to 15 TRBJ segments. One entry per CDR3 protein results from TCRdb running MiXCR on the multiplex PCR reads. The authors' filters were not applied to this entry. The profile shows a few hundred thousand distinct CDR3 sequences, about 25% of them singletons. This clonotype was counted many times. As yet, its antigen is unknown.

The sequences come from peripheral blood mononuclear cells (PBMCs), collected when the disease was refractory, from a patient treated with antithyroid drugs. This chain joins TRBV28 and TRBJ2-7; the match to TRBD1 covers 8 bases. This clonotype originated in a female donor with Graves disease. The CDR3 coding sequence is TGTGCCAGCAGTTTCCAGGGACAGGCGTACGAGCAGTACTTC. The encoded protein is CASSFQGQAYEQYF.